These 26 T cell receptor beta chains share one sample of origin, sequenced in a study of molecular identifiers for immune sequencing clone quantification. TCRdb analysed the PCR reads with MiXCR anew, one entry per CDR3 protein. The data show under 650,000 distinct CDR3 sequences, 20% seen once. The sequenced material came from naive CD8+ T cells from blood, with Jurkat cell RNA spiked in. Indicated subset: FACS-sorted CD8+CD4-CCR7+CD45RA+ naive T cells. All receptors come from a human donor in good health. Some libraries in this study had Jurkat cell RNA spiked in.

The chain's CDR3 is CASSLGSGRASYNEQFF. In DNA, the CDR3 is TGTGCCAGCAGTTTAGGTAGCGGGAGGGCCTCGTACAATGAGCAGTTCTTC. This chain links TRBV12-3 or TRBV12-4 with TRBJ2-1; 11 nucleotides match TRBD2. This CDR3 has 17 residues. Losses at the gene ends were 1 base for V and 4 bases for J; bases not matched to a gene: 6.

Remarks on this clonotype: A much larger clone lies a single base off, so this may be a read error. Written as DNA, the CDR3 is TGTGCCAGCTCACCAGGCCCGTGGGGCTCCTACGAGCGGTACTTC. It translates to CASSPGPWGSYERYF. The J gene is TRBJ2-7, the V gene TRBV18, with D possibly matching TRBD1 (5 bases). This CDR3 is 15 amino acids long. Per the germline V gene, CDR1 is KGHSH and CDR2 is LQKENI.

In its sample, this clonotype was seen many times. V and J are TRBV4-3 and TRBJ2-6; no clear D. CDR3 length: 14 amino acids. V gave up 1 base and J gave up 1 base, with 2 bases separating them. The V gene's germline CDR1 is LGHNA and CDR2 YSLEER. DNA of the CDR3: TGCGCCAGCAGCCAAGTTTCTGGGGCCAACGTCCTGACTTTC. Its protein product is CASSQVSGANVLTF.

This clonotype was recorded at least ten times. The CDR3 DNA sequence: TGTGCCAGCAGTTACTACGAGCAGTACTTC. It codes for CASSYYEQYF. The genes are TRBV6-1 and TRBJ2-7; D not resolved. The V end was cut by 5 bases, the J end by 3 bases, with 2 bases between. Germline V gives CDR1 MNHNS, CDR2 SASEGT. This CDR3 region has 10 residues.

The chain links TRBV9 to TRBJ2-7; the D call may be TRBD1 or TRBD2 (6 bases each). The germline V and J ends were trimmed by 0 bases and 2 bases, with 12 bases remaining between them. Germline assignment: CDR1 SGDLS and CDR2 YYNGEE. The CDR3 spans 15 residues. The CDR3 sequence: CASSVATGATYEQYF. In nucleotides, the CDR3 is TGTGCCAGCAGCGTAGCGACGGGGGCCACCTACGAGCAGTACTTC.

This clonotype has at least ten counts. In DNA, the CDR3 is TGTGCCAGCAGCTTAGAGGACGCCGGGATCCAAGAGACCCAGTACTTC. Residues: CASSLEDAGIQETQYF. The V call is TRBV7-2, the J call TRBJ2-5, with D possibly being TRBD2 (5 bases). The CDR3 covers 16 residues. The ends were cut back, 1 base at V and 1 base at J, with 13 bases in the middle. Germline CDR1 SGHTA, CDR2 FQGNSA.

The sample holds a few counts of this clonotype. At one end, the junction sequence differs from germline, possibly due to a read error. Written as DNA, the CDR3 is TGTGCCAGCAGGGTGGACAGGGGGCAAGGCAATCAGCCCCAGCGTTTT. Translation gives CASRVDRGQGNQPQRF. The J gene is TRBJ1-5, the V gene TRBV6-1, with 11 bases aligning to TRBD1. The CDR3 is 16 residues long. From germline, CDR1 is MNHNS and CDR2 SASEGT.

A note on this clonotype: A much more abundant neighbour one base away suggests this may be a read error. The rearrangement joins TRBV4-3 to TRBJ1-4; 9 bases are a match to TRBD1. Germline V lookup: CDR1 LGHNA, CDR2 YSLEER. This CDR3 has 17 amino acids. With V trimmed by 1 base and J by 6 bases, 9 bases remained unmatched. CDR3 sequence: CASSQGKLGQGYEKLFF. The CDR3 nucleotides are TGCGCCAGCAGCCAAGGTAAGTTGGGACAGGGTTATGAAAAACTGTTTTTT.

In this sample, this clonotype turned up many times. The chain recombines TRBV9 with TRBJ2-2; possibly TRBD1 or TRBD2 for D (5 bases each). The length of the CDR3 is 13 residues. Trimming pared 4 bases from V and 8 bases from J, leaving 12 bases between. Germline loops: CDR1 SGDLS, CDR2 YYNGEE. CDR3 loop: CASSPDGAGELFF. The CDR3 bases are TGTGCCAGCAGCCCTGACGGGGCAGGGGAGCTGTTTTTT.

This clonotype was observed at least ten times. V is TRBV4-1 and J is TRBJ2-2, with 10 bases fitting TRBD1. The J segment lost 7 bases and the V segment lost 0 bases, leaving 5 bases of the junction unmatched. The CDR3 loop spans 16 amino acids. Looked up from germline, CDR1 is MGHRA and CDR2 is YSYEKL. The CDR3 protein is CASSQEPGQGFGELFF. CDR3 sequence (DNA): TGCGCCAGCAGCCAAGAACCGGGACAGGGGTTCGGGGAGCTGTTTTTT.

The V gene is TRBV20-1, the J gene TRBJ2-1; 12 nucleotides match TRBD2. The CDR3 totals 15 residues. Germline-derived CDR1 and CDR2 are DFQATT and SNEGSKA (reference sequence). The junction had 1 base not matched to a gene; V was cut back by 4 bases and J by 0 bases. This chain's CDR3 is CSAKTSGGSYNEQFF. The CDR3 DNA is TGCAGTGCTAAGACTAGCGGGGGCTCCTACAATGAGCAGTTCTTC.

The chain couples TRBV19 to TRBJ2-7, with D maybe TRBD2 (5 bases). Germline CDR1 is LNHDA and CDR2 is SQIVND (reference sequence). The CDR3 consists of 14 residues. V lost 3 bases to trimming and J lost 3 bases, with 12 bases between them. The CDR3 reads CASSIWPGNYEQYF. The CDR3 DNA reads as TGTGCCAGTAGTATCTGGCCGGGGAACTACGAGCAGTACTTC.

This clonotype was observed at least ten times. V gene TRBV30 combines with J gene TRBJ1-1; D is perhaps TRBD1 (5 bases). The V gene lost 0 bases and the J gene lost 5 bases, with 10 bases spanning the gap. Per the germline V gene, CDR1 is GTSNPN and CDR2 is SVGIG (reference sequence). This CDR3 has 13 amino acids. CDR3 sequence reads: CAWSVVGGTEAFF. Here the CDR3 DNA reads TGTGCCTGGAGTGTAGTCGGGGGGACTGAAGCTTTCTTT.

This clonotype was detected ten times or more. The genes are TRBV5-6 and TRBJ2-5; D unclear. Per the germline V gene, CDR1 is SGHDT and CDR2 is YYEEEE. This CDR3 spans 15 amino acids. Between the trimmed V and J ends, which lost 4 bases and 5 bases, there was a span of 18 bases. CDR3 residues: CASSGRVSGPETQYF. CDR3 nucleotides: TGTGCCAGCAGCGGAAGGGTGTCGGGCCCGGAGACCCAGTACTTC. The full variable domain, completed using reference TRBV5-6 and TRBJ2-5, is DAGVTQSPTHLIKTRGQQVTLRCSPKSGHDTVSWYQQALGQGPQFIFQYYEEEERQRGNFPDRFSGHQFPNYSSELNVNALLLGDSALYLCASSGRVSGPETQYFGPGTRLLVL.

As for this clonotype: A much more abundant neighbour one base away suggests this may be a read error. This CDR3 fails to terminate in the conserved phenylalanine or tryptophan, so it likely reflects a read error. The chain is built from TRBV7-6 and TRBJ2-1, with 7 bases lining up with TRBD1. Trimming took 2 bases from V and 5 from J; bases not matched to a gene: 9. Germline V lookup: CDR1 SGHVS, CDR2 FNYEAQ. The CDR3 runs to 16 residues. Here the CDR3 DNA reads TGTGCCAGCAGCTTAACCCCGCCAGACAGGGACAATGAGCAGTTCCTC. This codes for CASSLTPPDRDNEQFL.

The sample holds a few counts of this clonotype. The genes are TRBV12-5 and TRBJ2-1; no clear D. CDR1 is LGHNT, CDR2 FRNRAP, per germline. Trimming removed 1 base at V and 8 bases at J, with 18 bases between. The CDR3 loop spans 16 amino acids. CDR3 DNA sequence: TGTGCTAGTGGTTTGGGATTCGCCTACAAGAAGGATGAGCAGTTCTTC. It is translated as CASGLGFAYKKDEQFF.

In regard to this clonotype: A much larger clone sits a single nucleotide away, making a read error possible. The chain recombines TRBV2 with TRBJ1-4; D is ambiguous. The V gene's germline CDR1 is SNHLY and CDR2 FYNNEI. CDR3 length equals 13 residues. The CDR3 region is CAGRGGVNGKLFF. CDR3 in DNA: TGTGCCGGTCGGGGAGGAGTTAATGGAAAACTGTTTTTT.

There are a few counts of this clonotype. The V and J genes are TRBV7-6 and TRBJ2-1, with 7 bases aligning to TRBD2. Germline V lookup: CDR1 SGHVS, CDR2 FNYEAQ. After removal of 4 bases from V and 0 bases from J, the junction contained 12 bases not matched to a gene. The CDR3 is 18 residues long. The CDR3 region is CASSSGFSGLSSYNEQFF. In DNA, the CDR3 is TGTGCCAGCAGCTCGGGTTTTAGCGGGCTGAGCTCCTACAATGAGCAGTTCTTC.

In regard to this clonotype: The junction differs from germline at one of its ends, possibly a read error. For the CDR3, the DNA is TGTGCCAGCAACTTTGACATCTCTGGAAACGCCATATATTTT. It codes for CASNFDISGNAIYF. This rearrangement joins TRBV6-2 or TRBV6-3 to TRBJ1-3; no clear D. The CDR3 spans 14 residues. Germline loops: CDR1 MNHEY, CDR2 SVGEGT.

This clonotype was observed a handful of times. The chain links TRBV11-3 to TRBJ2-6, with D maybe TRBD2 (6 bases). The CDR3 extends over 21 amino acids. Germline V gene lookup returns CDR1 SGHNT and CDR2 YENEEA. Trimming pared 5 bases from V and 0 bases from J, leaving 26 bases between. The CDR3 DNA reads as TGTGCCAGCAGCCGAACGCACGGGGGTGACTATGGAGACTCTGGGGCCAACGTCCTGACTTTC. Translated: CASSRTHGGDYGDSGANVLTF. The variable domain in full, completed from reference TRBV11-3 and TRBJ2-6, reads EAGVVQSPRYKIIEKKQPVAFWCNPISGHNTLYWYLQNLGQGPELLIRYENEEAVDDSQLPKDRFSAERLKGVDSTLKIQPAELGDSAVYLCASSRTHGGDYGDSGANVLTFGAGSRLTVL.

This clonotype was counted at least ten times. The genes are TRBV13 and TRBJ1-4; D gene ambiguous. CDR3 length: 12 amino acids. With 2 bases removed from V and 8 bases from J, the gap between germline ends came to 6 bases. Germline V gene sequence: CDR1 PRHDT, CDR2 FYEKMQ (reference sequence). As DNA, the CDR3 is TGTGCCAGCAGCTTAAATATGGAAAAACTGTTTTTT. This codes for CASSLNMEKLFF.

With regard to this clonotype: A much larger clone lies one base from this, so it may be a read error. CDR3 in amino acids: CASSYCFGSETQYF. The CDR3 DNA sequence: TGTGCCAGCAGTTACTGTTTCGGGAGTGAGACCCAGTACTTC. The rearrangement uses TRBV6-5 and TRBJ2-5; D might be TRBD2 (6 bases). V gave up 1 base and J gave up 5 bases, with 11 bases separating them. The CDR3 extends over 14 amino acids. Germline V gives CDR1 MNHEY, CDR2 SVGAGI.

This clonotype was seen ten or more times. The J gene is TRBJ2-7, the V gene TRBV7-2, with 11 bases aligning to TRBD2. There are 14 residues in the CDR3. J gave up 3 bases and V 3 bases, and 1 base lay outside the gene matches. Looked up from germline, CDR1 is SGHTA and CDR2 is FQGNSA. The DNA of the CDR3 is TGTGCCAGCAGCTTTACTAGCGGGGGCTACGAGCAGTACTTC. Translation gives CASSFTSGGYEQYF.

Only a few counts were recorded for this clonotype. J is TRBJ2-1 and V is TRBV7-6; no definite D call. V was pared by 3 bases and J by 4 bases, with 7 bases between. The CDR3 consists of 13 residues. Germline-derived CDR1 and CDR2 are SGHVS and FNYEAQ. CDR3 nucleotides: TGTGCCAGCAGCTTCCCAGGATACAATGAGCAGTTCTTC. Translation: CASSFPGYNEQFF.

This clonotype was counted many times. The chain carries TRBV15 and TRBJ2-5, with D perhaps TRBD1 or TRBD2 (6 bases each). The CDR3 has 13 amino acids. Germline lookup yields CDR1 LNHNV and CDR2 YYDKDF (reference sequence). Trimming stripped 6 bases from V and 5 bases from J, with 13 bases between. CDR3 loop: CATSLQGRETQYF. CDR3 DNA sequence: TGTGCCACCAGTCTGCAGGGGAGGGAGACCCAGTACTTC.

The rearrangement uses TRBV7-9 and TRBJ2-7, with no clear D. Germline V lookup: CDR1 SEHNR, CDR2 FQNEAQ (reference sequence). The CDR3 sequence is 13 residues long. V was trimmed by 3 bases and J by 2 bases, leaving 8 bases between them. CDR3 sequence: CASSFYSTYEQYF. Written as DNA, the CDR3 is TGTGCCAGCAGCTTCTACAGTACCTACGAGCAGTACTTC.